These 32 T cell receptor beta chains share one sample of origin, sequenced in a study of early T cells in non-severe SARS-CoV-2 infection. In TCRdb, the 5' RACE reads were re-called with MiXCR into one record per CDR3 protein. This sample has 100,000 to 150,000 distinct CDR3 sequences, with about 15% found just once. Sequences were obtained from whole blood. These receptor sequences come from an adult who was a healthcare worker with PCR-confirmed SARS-CoV-2 infection or an uninfected control (not recorded which).

This clonotype was observed a handful of times. The V gene is TRBV5-6, the J gene TRBJ1-2; possible D gene TRBD1, 6 bases. This CDR3 is 14 amino acids long. The V gene lost 4 bases and the J gene lost 4 bases, with 14 bases spanning the gap. In germline, CDR1 is SGHDT, CDR2 YYEEEE. Here the CDR3 reads CASSRDTRAYGYTF. The CDR3 nucleotides are TGTGCCAGCAGCCGGGACACCAGAGCCTATGGCTACACCTTC.

The chain has TRBV2 and TRBJ1-5; D remains unclear. The V gene's germline CDR1 is SNHLY and CDR2 FYNNEI. Trimming took off 6 bases at V and 0 bases at J, with 9 bases between the two ends. The CDR3 is made up of 14 amino acids. CDR3 sequence (DNA): TGTGCCAGCAGCTGGACGGCTAGCAATCAGCCCCAGCATTTT. It encodes CASSWTASNQPQHF. Together with reference TRBV2 and TRBJ1-5, the CDR3 gives the full variable domain: EPEVTQTPSHQVTQMGQEVILRCVPISNHLYFYWYRQILGQKVEFLVSFYNNEISEKSEIFDDQFSVERPDGSNFTLKIRSTKLEDSAMYFCASSWTASNQPQHFGDGTRLSIL.

The V call is TRBV29-1, the J call TRBJ1-1; a weak D match, TRBD1 (6 bases). This CDR3 is 12 amino acids long. Per the germline V gene, CDR1 is SQVTM and CDR2 is ANQGSEA. Trimming pared 4 bases from V and 7 bases from J, leaving 13 bases between. As DNA, the CDR3 is TGCAGCGTTGTAAGGGGGTCAGATGAAGCTTTCTTT. Amino acid sequence: CSVVRGSDEAFF.

This clonotype was counted a few times. This chain joins TRBV11-3 and TRBJ2-7; 12 nucleotides line up with TRBD2. V lost 5 bases and J lost 4; bases outside the gene matches: 6. In germline, CDR1 is SGHNT, CDR2 YENEEA. This CDR3 has 15 amino acids. The CDR3 protein is CASSHGLAGRYEQYF. CDR3 coding DNA: TGTGCCAGCAGCCACGGACTAGCGGGGCGGTACGAGCAGTACTTC.

This clonotype turned up a few times. The chain combines TRBV20-1 with TRBJ1-5; D perhaps matches TRBD1 (6 bases). CDR1 is DFQATT, CDR2 SNEGSKA, per germline (reference sequence). V lost 5 bases, J lost 4 bases, and 15 bases lay in between. The CDR3 length is 14 residues. DNA of the CDR3: TGCAGTGCTTTGCAAGGGGGGGCAAATCAGCCCCAGCATTTT. It specifies CSALQGGANQPQHF.

There are a few counts of this clonotype. The J gene is TRBJ2-5, the V gene TRBV2; possible D gene TRBD2, 5 bases. This CDR3 has 14 amino acids. Trimming stripped 1 base from V and 2 bases from J, with 8 bases between. The germline gives CDR1 SNHLY, CDR2 FYNNEI. CDR3 coding DNA: TGTGCCAGCAGTGAAGGTAGCGTGCAAGAGACCCAGTACTTC. Its protein product is CASSEGSVQETQYF.

This clonotype was detected ten times or more. The chain couples TRBV10-3 to TRBJ2-5; D is perhaps TRBD1 or TRBD2 (6 bases each). The CDR3 totals 13 residues. V shed 7 bases and J shed 4 bases, with 13 bases lying between them. CDR1 and CDR2 (germline): ENHRY, SYGVKD. CDR3 region: CAIKGGPGETQYF. DNA of the CDR3: TGTGCCATCAAAGGGGGGCCAGGAGAGACCCAGTACTTC.

CDR3 region: CASSKGPGLLTDTQYF. The CDR3 DNA reads as TGTGCCAGCAGCAAGGGCCCGGGACTACTCACAGATACGCAGTATTTT. The V call is TRBV21-1, the J call TRBJ2-3; the D call TRBD2 from the table was never checked on the DNA. TRBV21-1 is deemed a pseudogene. CDR3 length: 16 amino acids.

This clonotype was observed many times. V gene TRBV7-9 combines with J gene TRBJ2-7, with D perhaps TRBD1 (5 bases). The CDR3 covers 17 residues. V was cut by 4 bases and J by 2 bases, with 21 bases left in between. Per germline, CDR1 SEHNR and CDR2 FQNEAQ (reference sequence). The CDR3 here is CASSSSETAKQTYEQYF. Here the CDR3 DNA reads TGTGCCAGCAGCTCTTCCGAGACAGCCAAACAGACCTACGAGCAGTACTTC.

This clonotype was recorded many times. This chain connects TRBV7-8 to TRBJ2-7, with D maybe TRBD1 (6 bases). V gave up 5 bases and J gave up 7 bases, with 18 bases separating them. Germline loops: CDR1 SGHVS, CDR2 FQNEAQ. The CDR3 consists of 14 residues. The CDR3 loop is CASSRRTVGREQYF. The CDR3 nucleotides read TGTGCCAGCAGCCGCAGGACAGTTGGTCGGGAGCAGTACTTC.

This sequence joins TRBV18 and TRBJ2-6; TRBD1 aligns across 9 bases. The trim removed 6 bases at V and 0 bases at J, leaving 6 bases unmatched. Germline V CDR1 and CDR2: KGHSH, LQKENI. There are 17 residues in the CDR3. The CDR3 is CASSEQGAISGANVLTF. The CDR3 coding sequence is TGTGCCAGCTCGGAACAGGGGGCTATCTCTGGGGCCAACGTCCTGACTTTC.

The chain has TRBV20-1 and TRBJ2-3; D is unresolved. Germline assignment: CDR1 DFQATT and CDR2 SNEGSKA (reference sequence). The CDR3 runs to 16 residues. Trimming took 1 base from V and 2 from J, leaving 16 bases between them. For the CDR3, the DNA is TGCAGTGCTAGAGGCCTCGAAAGGGCAGACACAGATACGCAGTATTTT. Translated, it gives CSARGLERADTDTQYF.

This clonotype was counted a few times. The CDR3 protein is CASSHRGRGYGYTF. CDR3 DNA: TGCGCCAGCAGCCATAGGGGGCGAGGTTATGGCTACACCTTC. This rearrangement joins TRBV4-1 to TRBJ1-2; 7 bases match TRBD1. CDR1 and CDR2 from the germline V gene are MGHRA and YSYEKL. The CDR3 extends over 14 amino acids. Losses at the gene ends were 3 bases for V and 5 bases for J; bases not matched to a gene: 6.

In DNA form, the CDR3 reads TGCAGTGGAAGGTTTAGCTCCTACAATGAGCAGTTCTTC. Protein sequence: CSGRFSSYNEQFF. The chain links TRBV20-1 to TRBJ2-1; no reliable D call. Germline V gene sequence: CDR1 DFQATT, CDR2 SNEGSKA (reference sequence). This CDR3 region has 13 residues. V was cut by 7 bases and J by 0 bases, with 10 bases left in between.

This sequence joins TRBV5-6 and TRBJ1-2; D gene uncertain. The CDR3 totals 12 residues. The germline CDR1 and CDR2 sequences are SGHDT and YYEEEE. V shed 0 bases and J shed 8 bases, with 8 bases lying between them. The DNA of the CDR3 is TGTGCCAGCAGCTTGGATCGTGACGGCTACACCTTC. Translating it yields CASSLDRDGYTF. Based on the CDR3 plus reference TRBV5-6 and TRBJ1-2, the full variable domain is DAGVTQSPTHLIKTRGQQVTLRCSPKSGHDTVSWYQQALGQGPQFIFQYYEEEERQRGNFPDRFSGHQFPNYSSELNVNALLLGDSALYLCASSLDRDGYTFGSGTRLTVV.

The sample holds a few counts of this clonotype. J is TRBJ1-5 and V is TRBV19; the D gene is possibly TRBD1 (5 bases). Trimming pared 10 bases from V and 4 bases from J, leaving 17 bases between. The CDR3 is 14 amino acids. The germline V gene has CDR1 LNHDA and CDR2 SQIVND (reference sequence). CDR3 bases: TGTGCCACCCTAGGGAGGGGCTGGAATCAGCCCCAGCATTTT. Translated: CATLGRGWNQPQHF.

This clonotype was detected many times. The J gene is TRBJ1-1, the V gene TRBV7-3; D perhaps matches TRBD1 (5 bases). Trimming shortened V by 4 bases and J by 1 base, and 7 bases separated the two germline ends. CDR1 SGHTA and CDR2 FQGTGA come from the germline V gene. This CDR3 is 13 amino acids long. The CDR3 coding sequence is TGTGCCAGCAGCTCACAGGAGAACACTGAAGCTTTCTTT. Its protein product is CASSSQENTEAFF.

The chain is built from TRBV5-1 and TRBJ1-3, with D unclear. The V gene's germline CDR1 is SGHRS and CDR2 YFSETQ. The CDR3 runs to 11 residues. V lost 3 bases and J 4 bases, leaving 2 bases between the germline ends. DNA for the CDR3: TGCGCCAGCAGCTACGGAAACACCATATATTTT. Translation gives CASSYGNTIYF.

This clonotype has more than one count but fewer than ten. The chain is built from TRBV20-1 and TRBJ1-1; 8 bases are a match to TRBD1. Germline-derived CDR1 and CDR2 are DFQATT and SNEGSKA (reference sequence). The CDR3 is made up of 14 amino acids. Trimming cost V 6 bases and J 5 bases; bases outside gene matches: 11. The CDR3 bases are TGCAGTGCCAAACAGGGGGGGGTCGTGACTGAAGCTTTCTTT. Its translation: CSAKQGGVVTEAFF.

This clonotype was picked up a small number of times. The rearrangement links TRBV6-1 to TRBJ1-5; the D gene is possibly TRBD1 (6 bases). The CDR3 is 15 residues long. V was trimmed by 8 bases and J by 2 bases, leaving 16 bases between them. CDR1 is MNHNS, CDR2 SASEGT, per germline. CDR3: CASLEGTIGNQPQHF. CDR3 in DNA: TGTGCCAGCTTAGAGGGGACAATAGGCAATCAGCCCCAGCATTTT.

This clonotype has ten or more counts. The chain links TRBV4-1 to TRBJ2-2, with 7 bases lining up with TRBD1. Trimming cost V 1 base and J 3 bases; bases outside gene matches: 8. This CDR3 is 17 amino acids long. The V gene's germline CDR1 is MGHRA and CDR2 YSYEKL. CDR3 in DNA: TGCGCCAGCAGCCAAGGGATTTCAGGGGGTTACACCGGGGAGCTGTTTTTT. Amino acids: CASSQGISGGYTGELFF.

V is TRBV12-3 or TRBV12-4 and J is TRBJ2-6; unclear D gene. Deletions cut 2 bases from V and 0 bases from J, with 5 bases between. This CDR3 has 15 amino acids. In nucleotides, the CDR3 is TGTGCCAGCAGTTTACGGCTCTCTGGGGCCAACGTCCTGACTTTC. Its protein is CASSLRLSGANVLTF.

This clonotype showed up just a few times. CDR3 nucleotides: TGTGCCAGCAGCTACGGCGGGGACAGGGTTATTGAAGCTTTCTTT. Its translation is CASSYGGDRVIEAFF. This chain links TRBV7-2 with TRBJ1-1; 9 nucleotides line up with TRBD1. CDR1 and CDR2 from the germline V gene are SGHTA and FQGNSA. CDR3 size: 15 residues. J gave up 7 bases and V 4 bases, and 10 bases lay outside the gene matches.

There are many counts of this clonotype. The V call is TRBV7-2, the J call TRBJ2-3, with a weak D call TRBD1 (5 bases). This CDR3 is 16 amino acids long. The ends were cut back, 4 bases at V and 0 bases at J, with 14 bases in the middle. The germline gives CDR1 SGHTA, CDR2 FQGNSA. This CDR3 is CASSSPTVPSTDTQYF. CDR3 DNA: TGTGCCAGCAGCTCTCCGACAGTCCCTAGCACAGATACGCAGTATTTT.

This clonotype has a count of ten or more. The chain recombines TRBV9 with TRBJ1-4, with D tentatively TRBD1 (5 bases). This CDR3 is 16 amino acids long. Germline V gene lookup returns CDR1 SGDLS and CDR2 YYNGEE. V lost 0 bases and J lost 6, with 15 bases in between. DNA for the CDR3: TGTGCCAGCAGCGTAGGTCCCAGGGCAGCAGATGAAAAACTGTTTTTT. Protein product: CASSVGPRAADEKLFF.

V gene TRBV10-3 combines with J gene TRBJ1-2; possibly TRBD1 for D (6 bases). The CDR3 contains 11 residues. V gave up 10 bases and J gave up 4 bases, with 10 bases separating them. CDR1 and CDR2 from the germline V gene are ENHRY and SYGVKD. CDR3 bases: TGTGCCACCCAGGACAGCTATGGCTACACCTTC. Its protein is CATQDSYGYTF.

The rearrangement joins TRBV10-3 to TRBJ1-4; TRBD1 might be the D (5 bases). CDR3 length: 15 amino acids. The germline V gene has CDR1 ENHRY and CDR2 SYGVKD. V was trimmed by 3 bases and J by 8 bases, leaving 16 bases between them. In DNA, the CDR3 is TGTGCCATCAGTGACCCCCGAGGAGGGGACGAAAAACTGTTTTTT. This codes for CAISDPRGGDEKLFF.

This clonotype was counted ten times or more. This chain uses TRBV7-9 with TRBJ1-5, with D maybe TRBD1 (5 bases). V gave up 10 bases and J gave up 1 base, with 14 bases separating them. This CDR3 spans 14 amino acids. Germline V gene sequence: CDR1 SEHNR, CDR2 FQNEAQ (reference sequence). The CDR3 reads CATGEGPSNQPQHF. The CDR3 DNA follows: TGTGCCACAGGAGAGGGGCCAAGCAATCAGCCCCAGCATTTT.

The genes are TRBV12-3 or TRBV12-4 and TRBJ2-1; TRBD1 matches at 9 bases. This CDR3 contains 15 residues. Trimming cost V 5 bases and J 4 bases; bases outside gene matches: 6. The CDR3: CASSPGQGRYNEQFF. In DNA form, the CDR3 reads TGTGCCAGCAGTCCGGGACAGGGTCGGTACAATGAGCAGTTCTTC.

This clonotype was detected a few times. The chain recombines TRBV29-1 with TRBJ2-1; perhaps TRBD1 as D (5 bases). CDR1 SQVTM and CDR2 ANQGSEA come from the germline V gene. V lost 4 bases to trimming and J lost 1 base, with 11 bases between them. This CDR3 has 14 amino acids. The CDR3 here is CSVVGHWSYNEQFF. The CDR3 nucleotides read TGCAGCGTTGTAGGACACTGGTCCTACAATGAGCAGTTCTTC.

This clonotype was counted only a few times. The chain combines TRBV19 with TRBJ2-6; weak D call: TRBD1 (5 bases). V was cut by 5 bases and J by 1 base, with 9 bases left in between. CDR1 LNHDA and CDR2 SQIVND come from the germline V gene (reference sequence). The CDR3 has 15 residues. The CDR3 here is CASSSRASGANVLTF. CDR3 bases: TGTGCCAGTAGTTCCAGGGCTTCTGGGGCCAACGTCCTGACTTTC.

The gene calls are TRBV9 and TRBJ1-1; no clear D. The V gene lost 6 bases and the J gene lost 0 bases, with 9 bases spanning the gap. Germline CDR1 SGDLS, CDR2 YYNGEE. The CDR3 extends over 13 amino acids. CDR3 coding DNA: TGTGCCAGCACCAGAATTATGAACACTGAAGCTTTCTTT. It yields the protein CASTRIMNTEAFF.